This TCR beta chain derives from a study of blood T cell repertoires in COVID-19. Study-wide context: Acute and convalescent COVID-19 samples came from the United States, Italy and Spain.

Sequencing was performed with immunoSEQ multiplex PCR; in TCRdb, only in-frame clones are kept and a portion is missing. The table lists about 170,000 clones, around 90% of them singletons. The CDR3 consists of 11 residues. Trimming removed 3 bases at V and 0 bases at J, with 2 bases between. Germline-derived CDR1 and CDR2 are DFQATT and SNEGSKA (reference sequence). The clonotype was recovered from a woman older than 75 with COVID-19, enrolled during active disease. The chain couples TRBV20-1 to TRBJ2-5; D uncertain. The source material was peripheral blood. The CDR3 nucleotides are TGCAGTGCTAGCTACCAAGAGACCCAGTACTTC. It encodes CSASYQETQYF.